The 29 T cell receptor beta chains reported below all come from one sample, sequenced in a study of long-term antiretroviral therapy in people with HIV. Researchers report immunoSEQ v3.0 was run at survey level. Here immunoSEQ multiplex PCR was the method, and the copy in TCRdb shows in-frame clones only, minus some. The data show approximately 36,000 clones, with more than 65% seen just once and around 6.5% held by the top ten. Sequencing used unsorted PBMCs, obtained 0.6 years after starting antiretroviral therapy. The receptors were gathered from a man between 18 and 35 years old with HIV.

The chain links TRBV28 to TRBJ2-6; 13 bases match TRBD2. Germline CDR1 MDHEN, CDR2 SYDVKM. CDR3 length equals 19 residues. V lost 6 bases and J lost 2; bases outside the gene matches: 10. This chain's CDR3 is CASSRHYGLAGAGANVLTF. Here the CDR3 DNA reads TGTGCCAGCAGCCGACACTACGGACTAGCGGGAGCTGGGGCCAACGTCCTGACTTTC.

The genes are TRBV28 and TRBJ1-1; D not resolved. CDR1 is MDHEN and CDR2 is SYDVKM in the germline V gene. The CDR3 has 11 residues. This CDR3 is CIQPENTEAFF. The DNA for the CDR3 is TGTATTCAGCCCGAGAACACTGAAGCTTTCTTT. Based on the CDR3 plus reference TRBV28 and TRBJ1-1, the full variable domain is DVKVTQSSRYLVKRTGEKVFLECVQDMDHENMFWYRQDPGLGLRLIYFSYDVKMKEKGDIPEGYSVSREKKERFSLILESASTNQTSMYLCIQPENTEAFFGQGTRLTVV.

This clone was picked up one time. CDR3 loop: CASSELRVGELFF. The CDR3 coding sequence is TGTGCCAGCAGTGAATTAAGAGTGGGGGAGCTGTTTTTT. The genes are TRBV25-1 and TRBJ2-2; no definite D call. Trimming took 1 base from V and 8 from J, leaving 8 bases between them. The CDR3 runs 13 residues. The V gene's germline CDR1 is MGHDK and CDR2 SYGVNS. The full variable domain, rest sourced from reference TRBV25-1 and TRBJ2-2, is EADIYQTPRYLVIGTGKKITLECSQTMGHDKMYWYQQDPGMELHLIHYSYGVNSTEKGDLSSESTVSRIRTEHFPLTLESARPSHTSQYLCASSELRVGELFFGEGSRLTVL.

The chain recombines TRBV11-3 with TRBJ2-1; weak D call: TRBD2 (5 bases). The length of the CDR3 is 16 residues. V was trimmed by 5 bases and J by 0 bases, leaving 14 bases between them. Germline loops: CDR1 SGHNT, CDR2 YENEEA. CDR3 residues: CASSTRWESSYNEQFF. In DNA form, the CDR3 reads TGTGCCAGCAGCACGAGATGGGAGAGCTCCTACAATGAGCAGTTCTTC.

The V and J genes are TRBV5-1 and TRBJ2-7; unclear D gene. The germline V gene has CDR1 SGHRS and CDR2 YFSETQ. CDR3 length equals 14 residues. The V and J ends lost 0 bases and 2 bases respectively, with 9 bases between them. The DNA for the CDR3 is TGCGCCAGCAGCTTGGTAGTTTCCCCCTACGAGCAGTACTTC. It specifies CASSLVVSPYEQYF.

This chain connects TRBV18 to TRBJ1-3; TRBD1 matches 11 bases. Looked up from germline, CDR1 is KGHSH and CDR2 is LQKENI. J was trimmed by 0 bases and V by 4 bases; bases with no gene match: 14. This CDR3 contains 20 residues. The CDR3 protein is CASSLQFGGTGGLSGNTIYF. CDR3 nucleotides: TGTGCCAGCTCACTTCAATTCGGAGGGACAGGGGGACTCTCTGGAAACACCATATATTTT.

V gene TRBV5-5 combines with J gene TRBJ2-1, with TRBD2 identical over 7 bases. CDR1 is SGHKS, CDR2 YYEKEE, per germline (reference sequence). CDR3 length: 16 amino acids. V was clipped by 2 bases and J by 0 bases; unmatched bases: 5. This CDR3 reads CASSLAGYSSYNEQFF. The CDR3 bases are TGTGCCAGCAGCTTAGCGGGATATAGCTCCTACAATGAGCAGTTCTTC. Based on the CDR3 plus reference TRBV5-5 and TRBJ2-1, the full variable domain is DAGVTQSPTHLIKTRGQQVTLRCSPISGHKSVSWYQQVLGQGPQFIFQYYEKEERGRGNFPDRFSARQFPNYSSELNVNALLLGDSALYLCASSLAGYSSYNEQFFGPGTRLTVL.

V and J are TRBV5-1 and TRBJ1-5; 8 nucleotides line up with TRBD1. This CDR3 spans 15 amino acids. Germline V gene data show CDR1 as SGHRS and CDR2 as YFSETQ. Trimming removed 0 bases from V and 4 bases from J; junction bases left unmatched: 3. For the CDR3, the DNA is TGCGCCAGCAGCTTGGAAACAGGGGGTAATCAGCCCCAGCATTTT. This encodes CASSLETGGNQPQHF. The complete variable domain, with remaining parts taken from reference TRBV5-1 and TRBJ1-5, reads KAGVTQTPRYLIKTRGQQVTLSCSPISGHRSVSWYQQTPGQGLQFLFEYFSETQRNKGNFPGRFSGRQFSNSRSEMNVSTLELGDSALYLCASSLETGGNQPQHFGDGTRLSIL.

The CDR3 protein is CASSPLLAGGSSEQYF. DNA of the CDR3: TGTGCCAGCAGCCCTCTCCTAGCGGGAGGTTCCAGCGAGCAGTACTTC. V is TRBV7-2 and J is TRBJ2-7, with 11 nucleotides matching TRBD2. Germline lookup yields CDR1 SGHTA and CDR2 FQGNSA. The V segment lost 5 bases and the J segment 6 bases; nucleotides outside the gene matches: 12. This CDR3 contains 16 residues.

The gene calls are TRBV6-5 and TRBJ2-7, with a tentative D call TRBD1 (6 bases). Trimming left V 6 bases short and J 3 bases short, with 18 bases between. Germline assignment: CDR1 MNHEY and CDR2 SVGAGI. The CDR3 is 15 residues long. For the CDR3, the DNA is TGTGCCAGCAGGGTAACACAGGGTTCCCTCTACGAGCAGTACTTC. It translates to CASRVTQGSLYEQYF.

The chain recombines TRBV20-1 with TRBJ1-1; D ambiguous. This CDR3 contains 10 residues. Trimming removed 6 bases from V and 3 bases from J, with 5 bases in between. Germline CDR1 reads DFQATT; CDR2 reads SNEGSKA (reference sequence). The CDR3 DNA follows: TGCAGTGCCTCTTACACTGAAGCTTTCTTT. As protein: CSASYTEAFF.

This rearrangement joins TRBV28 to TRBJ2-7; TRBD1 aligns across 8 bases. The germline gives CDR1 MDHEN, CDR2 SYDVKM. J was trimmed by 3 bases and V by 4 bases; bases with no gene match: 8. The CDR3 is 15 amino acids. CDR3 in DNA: TGTGCCAGCAGTTCCCCCGGGACAGGATTCTACGAGCAGTACTTC. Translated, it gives CASSSPGTGFYEQYF.

The CDR3 DNA follows: TGTGCCAGTAGCACGACGACAGGATACAATAGCAATCAGCCCCAGCATTTT. This translates into CASSTTTGYNSNQPQHF. This sequence joins TRBV19 and TRBJ1-5; D perhaps matches TRBD1 (6 bases). CDR3 length: 17 residues. Deletions cut 6 bases from V and 0 bases from J, with 18 bases between. CDR1 and CDR2 (germline): LNHDA, SQIVND (reference sequence).

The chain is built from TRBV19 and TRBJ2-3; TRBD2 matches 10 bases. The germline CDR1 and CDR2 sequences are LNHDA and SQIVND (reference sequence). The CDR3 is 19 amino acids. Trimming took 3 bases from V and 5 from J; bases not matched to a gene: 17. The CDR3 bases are TGTGCCAGTAGTATTTCCGGCTCTAGCGGGAGTCCTTCGCAAGATACGCAGTATTTT. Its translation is CASSISGSSGSPSQDTQYF.

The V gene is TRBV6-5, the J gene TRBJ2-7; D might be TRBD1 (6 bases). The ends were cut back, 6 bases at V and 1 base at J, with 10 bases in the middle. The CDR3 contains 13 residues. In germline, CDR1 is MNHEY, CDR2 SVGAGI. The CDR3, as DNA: TGTGCCAGCAGGCCTACAGGGTCCTACGAGCAGTACTTC. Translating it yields CASRPTGSYEQYF.

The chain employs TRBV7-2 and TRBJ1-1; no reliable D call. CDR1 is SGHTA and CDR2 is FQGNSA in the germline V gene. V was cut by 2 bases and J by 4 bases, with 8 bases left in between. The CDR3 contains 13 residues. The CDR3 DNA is TGTGCCAGCAGCTTAAGGCGGGGCACTGAAGCTTTCTTT. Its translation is CASSLRRGTEAFF.

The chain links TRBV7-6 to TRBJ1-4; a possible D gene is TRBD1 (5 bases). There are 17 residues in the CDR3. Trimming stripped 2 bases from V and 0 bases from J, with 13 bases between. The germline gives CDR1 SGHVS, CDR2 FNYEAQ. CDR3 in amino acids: CASSLRDGRTTNEKLFF. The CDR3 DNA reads TGTGCCAGCAGCTTAAGGGACGGGCGGACAACTAATGAAAAACTGTTTTTT.

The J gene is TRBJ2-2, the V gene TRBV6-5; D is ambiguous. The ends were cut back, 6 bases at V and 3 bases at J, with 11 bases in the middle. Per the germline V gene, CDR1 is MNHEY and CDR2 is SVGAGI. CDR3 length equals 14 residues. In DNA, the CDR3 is TGTGCCAGCAGCTACGGGCTATACACCGGGGAGCTGTTTTTT. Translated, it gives CASSYGLYTGELFF.

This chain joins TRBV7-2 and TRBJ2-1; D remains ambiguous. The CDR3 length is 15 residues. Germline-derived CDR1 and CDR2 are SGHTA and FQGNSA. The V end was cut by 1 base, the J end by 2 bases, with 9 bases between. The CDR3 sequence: CASSLGVGPYNEQFF. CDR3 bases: TGTGCCAGCAGCTTAGGGGTAGGGCCCTACAATGAGCAGTTCTTC.

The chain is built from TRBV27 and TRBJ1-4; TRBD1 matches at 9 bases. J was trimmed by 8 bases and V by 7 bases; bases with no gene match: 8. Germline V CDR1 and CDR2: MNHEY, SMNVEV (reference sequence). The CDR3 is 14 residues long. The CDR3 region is CASKRQGGSEKLFF. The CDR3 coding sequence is TGTGCCAGCAAAAGACAGGGGGGCAGCGAAAAACTGTTTTTT.

CDR3 sequence reads: CASNGGFYEKLFF. CDR3 bases: TGTGCCAGCAATGGAGGGTTTTATGAAAAACTGTTTTTT. The genes are TRBV2 and TRBJ1-4; D is undetermined. CDR1 is SNHLY and CDR2 is FYNNEI in the germline V gene. The CDR3 runs to 13 residues. The ends were cut back, 7 bases at V and 6 bases at J, with 12 bases in the middle. Complete variable domain (other parts from reference TRBV2 and TRBJ1-4): EPEVTQTPSHQVTQMGQEVILRCVPISNHLYFYWYRQILGQKVEFLVSFYNNEISEKSEIFDDQFSVERPDGSNFTLKIRSTKLEDSAMYFCASNGGFYEKLFFGSGTQLSVL.

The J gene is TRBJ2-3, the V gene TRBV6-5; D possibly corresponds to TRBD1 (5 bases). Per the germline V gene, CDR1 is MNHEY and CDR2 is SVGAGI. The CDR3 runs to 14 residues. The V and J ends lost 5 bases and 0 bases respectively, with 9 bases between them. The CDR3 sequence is CASSRQTSTDTQYF. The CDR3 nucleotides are TGTGCCAGCAGTAGACAGACTAGCACAGATACGCAGTATTTT.

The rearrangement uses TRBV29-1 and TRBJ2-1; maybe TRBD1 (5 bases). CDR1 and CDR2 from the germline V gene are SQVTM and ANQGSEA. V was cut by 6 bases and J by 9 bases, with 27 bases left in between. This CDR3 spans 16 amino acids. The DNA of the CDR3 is TGCAGCGTCATACCCTACCTGGCTAAACCCCAGGGTGAGCAGTTCTTC. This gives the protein CSVIPYLAKPQGEQFF.

The CDR3 reads CASSLGVGSYNEQFF. In DNA, the CDR3 is TGTGCCAGCAGCTTGGGGGTAGGGTCCTACAATGAGCAGTTCTTC. This rearrangement joins TRBV7-2 to TRBJ2-1; perhaps D is TRBD1 or TRBD2 (5 bases each). The CDR3 runs to 15 residues. V was trimmed by 3 bases and J by 1 base, leaving 10 bases between them. CDR1 and CDR2 from the germline V gene are SGHTA and FQGNSA.

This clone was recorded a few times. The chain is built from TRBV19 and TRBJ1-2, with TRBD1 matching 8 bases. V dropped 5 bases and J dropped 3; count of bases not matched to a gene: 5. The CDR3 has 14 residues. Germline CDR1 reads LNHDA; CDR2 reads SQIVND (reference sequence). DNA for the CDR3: TGTGCCAGTAGTGTCGACAGGGGTGACTATGGCTACACCTTC. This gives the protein CASSVDRGDYGYTF.

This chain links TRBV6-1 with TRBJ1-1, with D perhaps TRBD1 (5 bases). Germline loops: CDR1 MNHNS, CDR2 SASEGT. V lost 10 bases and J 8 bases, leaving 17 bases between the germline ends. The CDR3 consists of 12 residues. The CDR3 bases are TGTGCCAACTCACTCGCGGGGGGAGAAGCTTTCTTT. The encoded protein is CANSLAGGEAFF.

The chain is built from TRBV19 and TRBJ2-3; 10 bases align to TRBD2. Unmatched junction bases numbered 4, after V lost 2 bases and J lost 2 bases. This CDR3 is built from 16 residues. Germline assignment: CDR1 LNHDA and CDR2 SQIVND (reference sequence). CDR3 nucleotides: TGTGCCAGTAGTATACTAGCGGGAGCCCTCACAGATACGCAGTATTTT. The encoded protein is CASSILAGALTDTQYF.

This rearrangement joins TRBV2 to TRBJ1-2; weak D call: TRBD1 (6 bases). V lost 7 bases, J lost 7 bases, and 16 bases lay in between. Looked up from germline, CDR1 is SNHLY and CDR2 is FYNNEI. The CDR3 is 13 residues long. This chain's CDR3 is CASKADSLSGYTF. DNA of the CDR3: TGTGCCAGCAAAGCGGACAGCCTTAGTGGCTACACCTTC.

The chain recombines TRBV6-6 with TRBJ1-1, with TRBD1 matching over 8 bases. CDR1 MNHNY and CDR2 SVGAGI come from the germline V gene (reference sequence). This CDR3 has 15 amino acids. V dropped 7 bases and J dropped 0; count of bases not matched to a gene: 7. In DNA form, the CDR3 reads TGTGCCAGCACCCCAGGGGGCAGTCTGAACACTGAAGCTTTCTTT. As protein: CASTPGGSLNTEAFF.